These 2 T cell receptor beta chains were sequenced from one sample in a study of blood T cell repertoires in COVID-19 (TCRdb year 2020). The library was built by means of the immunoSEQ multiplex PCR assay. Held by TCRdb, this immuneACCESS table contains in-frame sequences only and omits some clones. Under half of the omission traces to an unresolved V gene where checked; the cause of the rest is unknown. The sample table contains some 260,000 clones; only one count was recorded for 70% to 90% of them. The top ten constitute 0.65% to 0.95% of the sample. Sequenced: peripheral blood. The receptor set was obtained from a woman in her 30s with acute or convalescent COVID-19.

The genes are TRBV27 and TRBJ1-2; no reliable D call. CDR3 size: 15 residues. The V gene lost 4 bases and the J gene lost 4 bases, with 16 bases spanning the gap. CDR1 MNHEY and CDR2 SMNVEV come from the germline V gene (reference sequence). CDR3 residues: CASSYWTGSGYGYTF. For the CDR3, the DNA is TGTGCCAGCAGTTATTGGACGGGATCTGGCTATGGCTACACCTTC.

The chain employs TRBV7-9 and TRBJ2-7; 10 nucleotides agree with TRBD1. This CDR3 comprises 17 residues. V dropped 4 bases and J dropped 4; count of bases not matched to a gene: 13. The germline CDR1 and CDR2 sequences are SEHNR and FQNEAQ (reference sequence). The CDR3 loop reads CASSSRVRDRGFYEQYF. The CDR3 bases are TGTGCCAGCAGCTCCCGGGTGCGGGACAGGGGATTTTACGAGCAGTACTTC.